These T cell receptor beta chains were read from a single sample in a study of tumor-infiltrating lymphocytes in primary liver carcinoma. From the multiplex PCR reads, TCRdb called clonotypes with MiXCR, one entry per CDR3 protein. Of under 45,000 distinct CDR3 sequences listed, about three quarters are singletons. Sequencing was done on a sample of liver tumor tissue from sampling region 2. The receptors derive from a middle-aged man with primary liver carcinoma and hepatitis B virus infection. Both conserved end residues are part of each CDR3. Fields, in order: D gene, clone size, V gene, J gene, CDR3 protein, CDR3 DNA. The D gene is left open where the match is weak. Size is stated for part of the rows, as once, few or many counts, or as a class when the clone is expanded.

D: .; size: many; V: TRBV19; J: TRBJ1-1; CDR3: CASSMGQLNTEAFF; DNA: TGTGCCAGTAGTATGGGGCAGTTGAACACTGAAGCTTTCTTT
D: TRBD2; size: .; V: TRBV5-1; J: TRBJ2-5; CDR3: CASSLAGASGALQEIQCF; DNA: TGCGCCAGCAGCTTGGCCGGGGCTAGCGGGGCCCTACAAGAGATCCAGTGCTTC
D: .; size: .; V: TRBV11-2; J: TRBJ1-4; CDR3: CVSSATTWFGNEKLFF; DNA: TGTGTCAGCAGCGCCACGACATGGTTTGGTAATGAAAAACTGTTTTTC
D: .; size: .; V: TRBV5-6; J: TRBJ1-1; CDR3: CASSLTRRNTEAFF; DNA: TGTGCCAGTAGCTTGACACGCAGGAACACTGAAGCTTTCTTT
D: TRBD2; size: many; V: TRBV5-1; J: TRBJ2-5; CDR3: CASSLGRTSGRARETQYF; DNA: TGCGCCAGCAGCTTGGGAAGGACTAGCGGGAGGGCCCGGGAGACCCAGTACTTC
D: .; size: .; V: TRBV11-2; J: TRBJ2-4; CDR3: CTSTTSTVAKNIQYF; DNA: TGTACCAGCACCACTTCGACAGTAGCCAAAAACATTCAGTACTTC
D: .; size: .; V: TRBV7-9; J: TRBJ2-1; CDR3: CASSLDGSPSEQFF; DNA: TGTGCCAGTAGCTTAGATGGTAGTCCGTCTGAGCAGTTCTTC
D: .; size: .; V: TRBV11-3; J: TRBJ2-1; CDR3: CTRSLGVSNNEQFF; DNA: TGTACCAGGAGCTTAGGCGTCTCAAACAATGAGCAGTTCTTC
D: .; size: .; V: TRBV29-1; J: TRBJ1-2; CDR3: CSVVGSRAYGYTF; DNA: TGCAGCGTTGTGGGCAGTAGAGCCTATGGCTACACCTTC
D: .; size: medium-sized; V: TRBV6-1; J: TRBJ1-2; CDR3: CASSESAEGYDGYTF; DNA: TGTGCCAGCAGCGAGAGCGCCGAGGGGTACGATGGCTACACCTTC
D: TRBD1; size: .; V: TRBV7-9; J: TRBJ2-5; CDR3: CTSSFWTGGEETRYF; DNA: TGTACCAGCAGCTTCTGGACAGGGGGAGAAGAGACCCGGTACTTC
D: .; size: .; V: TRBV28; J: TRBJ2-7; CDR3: CASSAAPRLHEQYF; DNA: TGTGCCAGCTCGGCGGCCCCCAGACTCCACGAGCAGTACTTC
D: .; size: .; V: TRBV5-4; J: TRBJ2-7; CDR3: CASSLQVLDEQSF; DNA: TGTGCCAGCAGCTTACAGGTGCTGGACGAGCAGAGCTTC
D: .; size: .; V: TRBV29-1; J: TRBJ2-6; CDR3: CSVVCRLAGANILTF; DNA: TGCAGCGTTGTCTGCCGTCTCGCAGGGGCCAACATCCTGACTTTC
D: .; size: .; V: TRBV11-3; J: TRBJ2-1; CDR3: CASSLFPGYDERFF; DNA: TGTGCCAGCAGCTTATTTCCGGGCTACGATGAGCGGTTCTTC
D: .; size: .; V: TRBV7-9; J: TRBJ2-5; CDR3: CASRPCDSQETQHF; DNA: TGTGCCAGCAGACCATGCGACAGCCAAGAGACCCAGCACTTC
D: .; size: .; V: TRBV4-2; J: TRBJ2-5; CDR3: CASSQDQGLQTQYF; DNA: TGTGCCAGCAGCCAAGATCAAGGGCTGCAGACCCAGTACTTC
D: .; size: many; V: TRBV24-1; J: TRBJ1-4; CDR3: CATSSTSNEKLFF; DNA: TGTGCCACCAGTTCTACTTCTAATGAAAAACTGTTTTTT
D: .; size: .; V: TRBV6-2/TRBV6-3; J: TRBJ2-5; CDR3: CAGSSHPRDLLYQETQYF; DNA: TGTGCCGGCAGTTCTCACCCTCGTGACCTCCTGTACCAAGAGACCCAGTACTTC
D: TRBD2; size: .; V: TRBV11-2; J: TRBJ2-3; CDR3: CASSLDPWGTNTDTQYF; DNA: TGTGCCAGCAGCTTAGATCCGTGGGGGACTAACACAGATACGCAGTATTTT
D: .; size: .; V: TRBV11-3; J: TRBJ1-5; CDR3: CASSLGLGVAQHPHF; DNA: TGTGCCAGCAGCTTAGGTCTGGGGGTGGCTCAGCACCCGCATTTT
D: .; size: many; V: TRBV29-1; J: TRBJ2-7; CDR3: CSVTSEGARQYF; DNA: TGCAGCGTCACGTCGGAAGGGGCTCGGCAGTACTTC
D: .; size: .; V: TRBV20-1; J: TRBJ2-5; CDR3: CSTHGSRETQYF; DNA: TGCAGTACCCACGGGTCACGGGAGACCCAGTACTTC
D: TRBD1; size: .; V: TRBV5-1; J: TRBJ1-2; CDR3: CASRPDRGSYDYTF; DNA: TGCGCCAGCAGGCCGGACAGGGGGTCCTATGACTACACCTTC
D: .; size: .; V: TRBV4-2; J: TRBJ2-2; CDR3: CASGHAGSGKLFF; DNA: TGTGCCAGCGGCCACGCGGGGTCCGGGAAGCTGTTTTTT
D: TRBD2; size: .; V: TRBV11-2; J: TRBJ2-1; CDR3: CARNFSGPHDNEQFF; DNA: TGTGCCAGAAACTTTAGCGGGCCACACGACAATGAGCAGTTCTTC
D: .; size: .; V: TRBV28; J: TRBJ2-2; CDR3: CASEKGGVGELFF; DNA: TGTGCCAGCGAGAAAGGGGGGGTCGGGGAGCTGTTTTTT